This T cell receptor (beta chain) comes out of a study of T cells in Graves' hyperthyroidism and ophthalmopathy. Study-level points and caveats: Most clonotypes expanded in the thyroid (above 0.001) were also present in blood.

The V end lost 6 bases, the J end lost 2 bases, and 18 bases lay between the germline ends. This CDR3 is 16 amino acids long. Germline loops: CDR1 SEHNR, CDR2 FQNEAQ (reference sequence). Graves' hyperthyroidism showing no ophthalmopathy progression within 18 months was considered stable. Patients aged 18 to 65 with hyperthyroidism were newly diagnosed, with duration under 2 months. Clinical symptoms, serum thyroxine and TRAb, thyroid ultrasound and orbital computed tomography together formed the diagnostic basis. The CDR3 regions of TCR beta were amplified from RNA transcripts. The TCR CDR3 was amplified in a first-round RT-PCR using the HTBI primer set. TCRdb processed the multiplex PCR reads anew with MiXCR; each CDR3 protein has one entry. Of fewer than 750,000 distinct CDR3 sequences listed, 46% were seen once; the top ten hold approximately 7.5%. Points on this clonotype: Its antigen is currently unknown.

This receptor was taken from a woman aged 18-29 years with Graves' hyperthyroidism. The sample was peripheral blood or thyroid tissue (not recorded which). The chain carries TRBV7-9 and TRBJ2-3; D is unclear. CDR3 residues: CASSPAGSPLTDTQYF. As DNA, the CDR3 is TGTGCCAGCAGTCCGGCCGGCTCTCCCCTCACAGATACGCAGTATTTT.